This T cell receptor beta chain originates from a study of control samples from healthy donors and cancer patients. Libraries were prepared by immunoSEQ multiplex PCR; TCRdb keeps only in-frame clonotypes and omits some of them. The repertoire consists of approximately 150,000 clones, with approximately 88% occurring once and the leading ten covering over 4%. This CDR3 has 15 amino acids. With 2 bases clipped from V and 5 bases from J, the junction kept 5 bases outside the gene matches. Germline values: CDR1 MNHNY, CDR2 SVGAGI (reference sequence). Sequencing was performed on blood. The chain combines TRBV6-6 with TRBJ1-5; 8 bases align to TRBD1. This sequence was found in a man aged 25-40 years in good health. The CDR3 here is CASSYGGTGYQPQHF. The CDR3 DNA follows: TGTGCCAGCAGTTACGGGGGGACAGGTTATCAGCCCCAGCATTTT.